This TCR beta chain was found in a study of T cells after yellow fever vaccination. General study points: Contamination of FACS-sorted repertoires by abundant clonotypes from the bulk population could occur.

The study made its TCR cDNA through 5'RACE template switching. That step introduced a universal primer site along with UMIs. TCRdb recomputed calls from the 5' RACE reads with MiXCR, one row per CDR3 protein. The sample carries tens of thousands of distinct CDR3 sequences, more than 5.5% recorded once. This clonotype was counted ten times or more. Its antigen is not known. The CDR3 runs to 17 residues. Per the germline V gene, CDR1 is LGHNA and CDR2 is YSLEER. Trimming pared 1 base from V and 2 bases from J, leaving 17 bases between. V usage is TRBV4-3 and J usage is TRBJ2-5, with D maybe TRBD2 (5 bases). This receptor was obtained from a man between 18 and 35 years old who received the YFV17D yellow fever vaccine. This material consisted of CD8+ T cells sorted from PBMCs, taken 5 days after the first yellow fever vaccination. The CDR3 loop reads CASSQGRGLSGQETQYF. The DNA of the CDR3 is TGCGCCAGCAGCCAAGGACGCGGGCTTTCGGGTCAAGAGACCCAGTACTTC.